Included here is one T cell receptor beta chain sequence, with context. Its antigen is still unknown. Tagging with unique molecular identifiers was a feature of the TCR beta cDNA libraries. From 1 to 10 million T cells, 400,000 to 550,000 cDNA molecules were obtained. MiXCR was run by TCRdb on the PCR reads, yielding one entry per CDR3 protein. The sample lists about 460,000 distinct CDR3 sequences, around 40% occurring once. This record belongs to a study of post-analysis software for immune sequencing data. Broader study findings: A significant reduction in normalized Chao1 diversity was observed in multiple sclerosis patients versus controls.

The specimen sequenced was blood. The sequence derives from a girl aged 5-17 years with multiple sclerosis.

CDR3 sequence: CASSLVGVLNSPLHF. CDR3 coding DNA: TGTGCCAGCAGTTTGGTCGGGGTATTGAATTCACCCCTCCACTTT. This chain connects TRBV28 to TRBJ1-6, with unresolved D. The germline V and J ends were trimmed by 3 bases and 7 bases, with 13 bases remaining between them. Per germline, CDR1 MDHEN and CDR2 SYDVKM. This CDR3 is 15 amino acids long.